This T cell receptor beta chain was identified in a study of CD8+ T cells in alopecia areata. Treatment in this sample: oral pan-JAK inhibitor, 5-10 mg twice daily. This CDR3 is built from 16 residues. Germline V CDR1 and CDR2: LNHDA, SQIVND (reference sequence). J was trimmed by 7 bases and V by 2 bases; bases with no gene match: 10. It was cDNA, reverse transcribed from extracted RNA, that served as the sequencing template. The assay was immunoSEQ multiplex PCR, and TCRdb's table has in-frame clones only and misses some. The sample yields more than 90,000 clones, approximately 52% seen once. This chain joins TRBV19 and TRBJ2-5; TRBD2 agrees at 10 bases. Material: CD8+ T cells sorted from blood, obtained at week 4, from a patient treated with tofacitinib. This TCR was sampled from a human donor with alopecia areata. The CDR3 here is CASSITLAGVWGTQYF. In DNA form, the CDR3 reads TGTGCCAGTAGTATAACCCTAGCGGGGGTTTGGGGGACCCAGTACTTC.